Each of the 11 T cell receptor beta chains below was sequenced from the same sample in a study of blood T cell repertoires in COVID-19. Measured with immunoSEQ multiplex PCR; TCRdb has only the in-frame clones, and not every one. This repertoire shows 300,000 or so clones, about nine tenths found once; its top ten account for around 9.3%. The sample consisted of PBMCs or T cells enriched from blood (not recorded which). The receptors here all came from a woman aged 18-29 years who had recovered from COVID-19.

The CDR3: CASSYRTGGSGYTF. As DNA, the CDR3 is TGTGCCAGCAGTTATCGGACAGGGGGCAGTGGCTACACCTTC. The chain carries TRBV6-5 and TRBJ1-2, with 11 bases that match TRBD1. V lost 3 bases, J lost 7 bases, and 4 bases stayed unmatched. This CDR3 comprises 14 residues. The germline CDR1 and CDR2 sequences are MNHEY and SVGAGI.

This clone is a singleton in its sample. The V gene is TRBV14, the J gene TRBJ2-7, with D possibly TRBD2 on 7 matching bases. The V end was cut by 3 bases, the J end by 5 bases, with 17 bases between. CDR3 length equals 15 residues. The germline CDR1 and CDR2 sequences are SGHDN and FVKESK. CDR3 sequence reads: CASSHLGGRGNEQYF. CDR3 in DNA: TGTGCCAGCAGCCACCTCGGGGGGAGGGGGAACGAGCAGTACTTC.

This chain uses TRBV27 with TRBJ2-2, with D tentatively TRBD1 (5 bases). The CDR3 has 14 residues. Deletions cut 5 bases from V and 8 bases from J, with 15 bases between. Germline lookup yields CDR1 MNHEY and CDR2 SMNVEV (reference sequence). The CDR3 loop is CASSPGRSGGELFF. The CDR3 DNA reads TGTGCCAGCAGTCCCGGACGCTCAGGGGGGGAGCTGTTTTTT.

The chain combines TRBV14 with TRBJ1-6, with unresolved D. CDR3 length equals 14 residues. The germline gives CDR1 SGHDN, CDR2 FVKESK. The V end was cut by 1 base, the J end by 14 bases, with 15 bases between. CDR3 in amino acids: CASSQVPGWSSLHF. The CDR3 DNA is TGTGCCAGCAGCCAAGTCCCGGGATGGTCTTCCCTCCACTTT. Full variable domain (rest looked up from reference TRBV14 and TRBJ1-6): EAGVTQFPSHSVIEKGQTVTLRCDPISGHDNLYWYRRVMGKEIKFLLHFVKESKQDESGMPNNRFLAERTGGTYSTLKVQPAELEDSGVYFCASSQVPGWSSLHFGNGTRLTVT.

The gene calls are TRBV5-4 and TRBJ2-7, with 11 nucleotides matching TRBD1. The trim removed 7 bases at V and 7 bases at J, leaving 13 bases unmatched. This CDR3 has 15 residues. Germline CDR1 reads SGHNT; CDR2 reads YYREEE (reference sequence). The CDR3 nucleotides read TGTGCCAGCGGCTCTCCCCGGACAGGGGGCGGGGAGCAGTACTTC. Its protein is CASGSPRTGGGEQYF.

The chain joins TRBV5-4 to TRBJ2-7; 11 positions match TRBD2. Unmatched junction bases numbered 3, after V lost 4 bases and J lost 0 bases. The CDR3 contains 15 residues. The germline V gene has CDR1 SGHNT and CDR2 YYREEE (reference sequence). The CDR3 here is CASSLGLAASYEQYF. CDR3 DNA: TGTGCCAGCAGCCTGGGACTAGCGGCCTCCTACGAGCAGTACTTC.

The chain joins TRBV19 to TRBJ2-7, with TRBD2 matching over 8 bases. The CDR3 is made up of 14 amino acids. V shed 3 bases, J shed 0 bases, and the junction held 1 base outside the gene matches. Germline V gene lookup returns CDR1 LNHDA and CDR2 SQIVND (reference sequence). CDR3 protein: CASSISGTSYEQYF. The CDR3 coding sequence is TGTGCCAGTAGTATTAGCGGGACCTCCTACGAGCAGTACTTC.

The chain couples TRBV7-6 to TRBJ2-6, with D tentatively TRBD2 (5 bases). V lost 4 bases, J lost 0 bases, and 10 bases lay in between. Germline CDR1 is SGHVS and CDR2 is FNYEAQ. This CDR3 is 16 amino acids long. CDR3 coding DNA: TGTGCCAGCAGCTCCCTCGGGGACTCTGGGGCCAACGTCCTGACTTTC. It yields the protein CASSSLGDSGANVLTF.

The chain couples TRBV5-1 to TRBJ2-1; D perhaps matches TRBD2 (6 bases). CDR1 and CDR2 (germline): SGHRS, YFSETQ. Trimming took off 7 bases at V and 1 base at J, with 9 bases between the two ends. CDR3 length: 13 amino acids. CDR3 bases: TGCGCCAGCTCGGGGGTATCCTACAATGAGCAGTTCTTC. Protein product: CASSGVSYNEQFF.

The rearrangement links TRBV7-2 to TRBJ2-1; D not resolved. This CDR3 region has 14 residues. The V end was cut by 4 bases, the J end by 4 bases, with 11 bases between. Germline assignment: CDR1 SGHTA and CDR2 FQGNSA. The CDR3, as DNA: TGTGCCAGCAGCTCTATACTAAGGTACAATGAGCAGTTCTTC. Protein product: CASSSILRYNEQFF.

J is TRBJ2-3 and V is TRBV30; D is possibly TRBD2 (6 bases). The CDR3 is 14 residues long. V lost 2 bases, J lost 1 base, and 10 bases lay in between. The germline gives CDR1 GTSNPN, CDR2 SVGIG (reference sequence). The CDR3 sequence: CAWSSQRGTDTQYF. In DNA form, the CDR3 reads TGTGCCTGGAGTTCACAGCGGGGCACAGATACGCAGTATTTT.